This entry is about one T cell receptor (beta chain). This clone appeared a few times. It lacks a known antigen. Base qualities are missing; no much larger clone stands one base away. The data belong to a study of sequential checkpoint blockade in melanoma (dated by TCRdb to the late 2010s). With respect to the entire study: Patients were assigned by 1:1 randomization to either first-line nivolumab followed by ipilimumab (arm A) or ipilimumab followed by nivolumab (arm B). Maintenance nivolumab was given following each of the two trial sequences. DNA from around 84 pretreatment melanoma tumor samples was subjected to TCRbeta immunosequencing. About 82% of the matched tumor biopsy pairs taken before and after treatment were from the same lesion. Roughly 23 patients had matched tumor biopsies taken before treatment and at week 13, after single-agent nivolumab (arm A) or ipilimumab (arm B). Broad study findings and their caveats: Patients whose tumor T-cell fraction and clonality increased by week 13 were about 30 times more likely to achieve clinical benefit. Within-arm analyses of tumor T-cell fraction were limited by small sample sizes and reduced statistical power. PD-L1 staining and CD8+ T-cell counts correlated with tumor T-cell fraction and clonality, whereas mutational load did not. The model for predicting response that combines TCR metrics with mutation burden needs to be validated in larger, independent patient cohorts. Among patients in the nivolumab-first arm (arm A), tumor TIL clonality before treatment was associated with response (P = .04).

The treatment or condition tag for this specimen amounts to: randomized to nivolumab then ipilimumab (arm A) or the reverse (arm B). None of the patients in the trial had previously been given DNA-damaging chemotherapy. Samples came from patients with melanoma in CheckMate 064, a randomized, open-label phase II trial of sequential checkpoint blockade. Genomic DNA from formalin-fixed paraffin-embedded (FFPE) tissue samples served as the input for tumor TCR sequencing. TCRbeta CDR3 regions were immunosequenced from genomic DNA with the immunoSEQ Assay. Before high-throughput sequencing, the genomic DNA was amplified using bias-controlled multiplex PCR. The study's processing was this. To quantify the absolute abundance of each unique TCRbeta CDR3 region, the sequences were collapsed and filtered. Clonality was defined as 1 minus Pielou's evenness and was calculated using productive rearrangements only. To compute tumor T-cell fraction, TCRbeta template counts were normalized to usable DNA, with usable DNA estimated from several housekeeping genes. A previously published method was used to identify clones with significantly greater frequencies in on-treatment samples than in baseline samples. TCRdb took this table from immuneACCESS and kept in-frame rearrangements with V and J called. Such tables lack part of the clones; where checked against another copy, unresolved V genes explain under half of the gap, and the rest is unexplained. From that table come the V and J calls and clone size; the DNA was used to work out D and trimming. This sample is represented by roughly 2,000 clones; about 19% of them were singletons. The ten largest clones take up around 8.8% of the sample.

The sequencing here drew on tumor tissue (inferred from file names), taken from a patient given nivolumab and ipilimumab in sequence. The sequence was obtained from a human donor with melanoma.

DNA sequence: TGCGCCAGCAGTGAGTCGGAACGCTTCATAACCTACGAGCAGTACTTC. Translated, it reads CASSESERFITYEQYF. The rearranged segments are TRBV10-2 and TRBJ2-7; the D gene remains uncertain. The germline V gene specifies WSHSY as CDR1 and SAAADI as CDR2. The CDR3 measures 16 amino acids from cysteine to phenylalanine. Only CDR3 DNA remains: 48 bases, in frame from the first base. Trimming at the junction amounts to 0 bases on V and 2 bases on J, and the germline ends lie 14 bases apart.